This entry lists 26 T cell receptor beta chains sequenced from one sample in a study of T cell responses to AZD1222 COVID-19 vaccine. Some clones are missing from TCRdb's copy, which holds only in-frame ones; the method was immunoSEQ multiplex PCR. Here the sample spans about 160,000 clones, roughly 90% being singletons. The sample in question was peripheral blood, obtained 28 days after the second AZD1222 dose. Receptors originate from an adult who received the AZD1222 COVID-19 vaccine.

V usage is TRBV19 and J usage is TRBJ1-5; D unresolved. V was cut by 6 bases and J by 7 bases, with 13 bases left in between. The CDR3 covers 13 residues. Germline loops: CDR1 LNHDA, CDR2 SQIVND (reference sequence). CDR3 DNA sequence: TGTGCCAGTAGCGGAGGGAGTGGGCAGCCCCAGCATTTT. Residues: CASSGGSGQPQHF.

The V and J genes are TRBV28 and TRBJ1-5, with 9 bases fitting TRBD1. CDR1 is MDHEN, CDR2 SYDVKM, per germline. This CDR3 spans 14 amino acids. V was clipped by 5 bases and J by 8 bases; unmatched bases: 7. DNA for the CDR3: TGTGCCAGCAGTCCCGGGGACAGGGTGAAGCCCCAGCATTTT. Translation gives CASSPGDRVKPQHF.

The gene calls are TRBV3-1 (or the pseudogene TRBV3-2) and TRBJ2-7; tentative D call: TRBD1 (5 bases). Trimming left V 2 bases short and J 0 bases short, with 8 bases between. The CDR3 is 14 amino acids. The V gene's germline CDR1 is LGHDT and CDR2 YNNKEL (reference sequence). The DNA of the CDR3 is TGTGCCAGCAGCCAAATGACAGACTCCTACGAGCAGTACTTC. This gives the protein CASSQMTDSYEQYF.

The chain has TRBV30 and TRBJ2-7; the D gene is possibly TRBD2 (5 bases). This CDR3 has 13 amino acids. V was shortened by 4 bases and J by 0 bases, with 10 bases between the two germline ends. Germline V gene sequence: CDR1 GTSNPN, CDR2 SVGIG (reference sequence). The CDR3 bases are TGTGCCTGGACGGGGATAAGCTCCTACGAGCAGTACTTC. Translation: CAWTGISSYEQYF. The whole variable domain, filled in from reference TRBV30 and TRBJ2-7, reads SQTIHQWPATLVQPVGSPLSLECTVEGTSNPNLYWYRQAAGRGLQLLFYSVGIGQISSEVPQNLSASRPQDRQFILSSKKLLLSDSGFYLCAWTGISSYEQYFGPGTRLTVT.

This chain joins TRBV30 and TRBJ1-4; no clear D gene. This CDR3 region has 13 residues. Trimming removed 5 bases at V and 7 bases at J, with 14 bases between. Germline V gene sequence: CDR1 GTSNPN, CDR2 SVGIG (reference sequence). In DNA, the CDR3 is TGTGCCTGGGATACGGGAGGACGTGAAAAACTGTTTTTT. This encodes CAWDTGGREKLFF.

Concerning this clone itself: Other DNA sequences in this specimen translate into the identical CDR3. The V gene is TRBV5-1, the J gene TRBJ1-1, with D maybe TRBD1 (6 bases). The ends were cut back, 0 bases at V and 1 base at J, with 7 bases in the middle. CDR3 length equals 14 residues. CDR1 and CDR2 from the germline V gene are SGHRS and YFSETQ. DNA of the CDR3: TGCGCCAGCAGCTTGGGGACAGCGAACACTGAAGCTTTCTTT. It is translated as CASSLGTANTEAFF.

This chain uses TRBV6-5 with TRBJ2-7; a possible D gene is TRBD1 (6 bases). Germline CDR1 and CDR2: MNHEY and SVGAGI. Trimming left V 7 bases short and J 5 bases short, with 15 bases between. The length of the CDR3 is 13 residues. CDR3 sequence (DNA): TGTGCCAGCACTGGGGGCAGGGCCCACGAGCAGTACTTC. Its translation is CASTGGRAHEQYF.

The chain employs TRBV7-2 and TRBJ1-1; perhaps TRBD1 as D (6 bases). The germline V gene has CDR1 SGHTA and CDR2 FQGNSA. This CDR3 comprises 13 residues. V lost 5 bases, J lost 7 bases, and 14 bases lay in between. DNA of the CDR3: TGTGCCAGCAGCCCGCTGCTACAGGGTGAAGCTTTCTTT. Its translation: CASSPLLQGEAFF. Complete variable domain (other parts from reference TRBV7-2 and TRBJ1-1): GAGVSQSPSNKVTEKGKDVELRCDPISGHTALYWYRQSLGQGLEFLIYFQGNSAPDKSGLPSDRFSAERTGGSVSTLTIQRTQQEDSAVYLCASSPLLQGEAFFGQGTRLTVV.

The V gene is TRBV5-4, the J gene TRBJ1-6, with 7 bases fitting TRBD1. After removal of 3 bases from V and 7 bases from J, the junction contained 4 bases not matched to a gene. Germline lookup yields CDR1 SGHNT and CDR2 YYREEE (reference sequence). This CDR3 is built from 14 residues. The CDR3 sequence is CASSSGTVNSPLHF. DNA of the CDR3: TGTGCCAGCAGCTCCGGGACAGTGAATTCACCCCTCCACTTT.

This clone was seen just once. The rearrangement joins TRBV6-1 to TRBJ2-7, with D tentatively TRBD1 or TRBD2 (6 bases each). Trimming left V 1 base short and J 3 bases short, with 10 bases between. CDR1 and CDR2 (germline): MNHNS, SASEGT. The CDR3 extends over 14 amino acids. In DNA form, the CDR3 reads TGTGCCAGCAGTGAAGAGGGGGGCAGCTACGAGCAGTACTTC. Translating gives CASSEEGGSYEQYF.

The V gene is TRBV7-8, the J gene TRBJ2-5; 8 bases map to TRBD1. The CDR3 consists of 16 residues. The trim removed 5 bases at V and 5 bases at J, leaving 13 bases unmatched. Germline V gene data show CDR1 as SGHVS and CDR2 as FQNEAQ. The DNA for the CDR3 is TGTGCCAGCAGCGCTGCCAGGGGGCTGTTCTGGGAGACCCAGTACTTC. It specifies CASSAARGLFWETQYF.

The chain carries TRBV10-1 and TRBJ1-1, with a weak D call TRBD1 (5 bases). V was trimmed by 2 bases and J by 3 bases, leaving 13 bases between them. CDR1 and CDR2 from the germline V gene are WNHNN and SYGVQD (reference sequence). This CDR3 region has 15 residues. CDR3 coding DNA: TGCGCCAGCAGTGAGAGGGGCCGAGGGGACACTGAAGCTTTCTTT. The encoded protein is CASSERGRGDTEAFF.

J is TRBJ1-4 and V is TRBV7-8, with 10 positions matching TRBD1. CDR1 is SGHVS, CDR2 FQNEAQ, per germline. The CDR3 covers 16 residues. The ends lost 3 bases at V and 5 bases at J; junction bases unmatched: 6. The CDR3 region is CASSLIPGQGNEKLFF. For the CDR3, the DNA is TGTGCCAGCAGCTTGATCCCGGGACAGGGGAATGAAAAACTGTTTTTT.

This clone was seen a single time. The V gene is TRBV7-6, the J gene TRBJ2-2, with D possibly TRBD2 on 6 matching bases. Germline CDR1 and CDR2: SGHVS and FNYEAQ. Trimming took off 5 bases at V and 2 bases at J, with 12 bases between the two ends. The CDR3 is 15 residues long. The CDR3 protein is CASSLGGVNTGELFF. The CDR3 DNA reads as TGTGCCAGCAGCCTGGGCGGGGTTAACACCGGGGAGCTGTTTTTT.

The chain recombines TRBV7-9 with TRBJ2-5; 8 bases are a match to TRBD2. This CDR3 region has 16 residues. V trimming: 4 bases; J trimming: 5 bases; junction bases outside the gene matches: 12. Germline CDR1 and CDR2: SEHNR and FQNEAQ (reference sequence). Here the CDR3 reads CASSSRASGRWETQYF. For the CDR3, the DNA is TGTGCCAGCAGCTCCAGGGCGAGCGGGAGATGGGAGACCCAGTACTTC.

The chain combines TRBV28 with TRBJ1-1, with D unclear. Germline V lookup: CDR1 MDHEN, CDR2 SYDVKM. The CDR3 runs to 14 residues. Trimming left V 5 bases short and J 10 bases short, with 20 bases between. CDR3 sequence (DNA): TGTGCCAGCAGTATATACCGGGCCCCCGAGGGAGCTTTCTTT. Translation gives CASSIYRAPEGAFF.

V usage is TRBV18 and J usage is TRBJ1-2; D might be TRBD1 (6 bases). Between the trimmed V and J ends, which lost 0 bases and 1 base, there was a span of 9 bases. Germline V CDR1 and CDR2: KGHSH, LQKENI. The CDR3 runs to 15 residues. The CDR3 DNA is TGTGCCAGCTCACCACCACAGGGTCTTAACTATGGCTACACCTTC. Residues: CASSPPQGLNYGYTF.

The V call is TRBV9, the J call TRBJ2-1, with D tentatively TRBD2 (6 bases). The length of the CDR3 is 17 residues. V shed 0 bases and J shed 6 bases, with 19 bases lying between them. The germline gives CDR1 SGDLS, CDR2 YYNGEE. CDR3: CASSVEPGASLLNEQFF. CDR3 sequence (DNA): TGTGCCAGCAGCGTAGAACCGGGAGCCTCACTACTCAATGAGCAGTTCTTC.

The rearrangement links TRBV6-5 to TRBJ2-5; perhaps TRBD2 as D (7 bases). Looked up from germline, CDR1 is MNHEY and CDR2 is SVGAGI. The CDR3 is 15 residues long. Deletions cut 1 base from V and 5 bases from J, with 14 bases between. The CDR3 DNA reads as TGTGCCAGCAGTTACTGGGGGGGCCGAGGGGAGACCCAGTACTTC. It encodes CASSYWGGRGETQYF.

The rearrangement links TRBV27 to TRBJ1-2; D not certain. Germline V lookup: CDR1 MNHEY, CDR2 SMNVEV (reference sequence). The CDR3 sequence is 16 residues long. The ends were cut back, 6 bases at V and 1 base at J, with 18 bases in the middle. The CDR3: CASRQRVVEGNYGYTF. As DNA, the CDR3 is TGTGCCAGCAGACAACGGGTAGTAGAGGGTAACTATGGCTACACCTTC.

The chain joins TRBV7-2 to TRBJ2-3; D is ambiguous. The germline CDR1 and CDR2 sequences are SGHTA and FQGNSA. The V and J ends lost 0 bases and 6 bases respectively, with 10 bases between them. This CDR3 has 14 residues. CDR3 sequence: CASSLAKVLDTQYF. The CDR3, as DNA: TGTGCCAGCAGCTTAGCGAAGGTATTGGATACGCAGTATTTT.

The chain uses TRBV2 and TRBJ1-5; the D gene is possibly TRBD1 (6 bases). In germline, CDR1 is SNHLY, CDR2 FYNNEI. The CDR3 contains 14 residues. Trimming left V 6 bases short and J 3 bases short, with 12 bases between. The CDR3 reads CASSLDSFNQPQHF. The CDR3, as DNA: TGTGCCAGCAGCCTGGACAGTTTCAATCAGCCCCAGCATTTT.

CDR3: CASKDSGSFYEQYF. The CDR3 nucleotides are TGTGCCAGCAAGGATAGCGGGAGTTTCTACGAGCAGTACTTC. This chain links TRBV2 with TRBJ2-7; 9 nucleotides line up with TRBD2. The CDR3 consists of 14 residues. CDR1 is SNHLY and CDR2 is FYNNEI in the germline V gene. With 7 bases clipped from V and 3 bases from J, the junction kept 7 bases outside the gene matches.

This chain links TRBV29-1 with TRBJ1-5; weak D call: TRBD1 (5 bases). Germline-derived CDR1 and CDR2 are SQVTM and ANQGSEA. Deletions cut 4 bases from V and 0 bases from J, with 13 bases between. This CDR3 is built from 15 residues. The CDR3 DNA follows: TGCAGCGTTGGTTGGGGCACACATAGCAATCAGCCCCAGCATTTT. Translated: CSVGWGTHSNQPQHF.

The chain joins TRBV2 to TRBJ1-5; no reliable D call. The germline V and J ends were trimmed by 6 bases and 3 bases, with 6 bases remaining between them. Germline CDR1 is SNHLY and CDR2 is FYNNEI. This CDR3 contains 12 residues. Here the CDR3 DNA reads TGTGCCAGCAGGGGAAACAATCAGCCCCAGCATTTT. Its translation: CASRGNNQPQHF.

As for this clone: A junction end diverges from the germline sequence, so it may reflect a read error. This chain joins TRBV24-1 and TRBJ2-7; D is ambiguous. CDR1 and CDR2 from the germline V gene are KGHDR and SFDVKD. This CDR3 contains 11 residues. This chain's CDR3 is CATSDLGRFSF. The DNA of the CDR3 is TGTGCCACCAGTGATTTGGGCAGGTTCAGCTTC.